This TCR beta chain is from a study of blood T cell repertoires in COVID-19. A single count supports this clone. Some clones are missing from TCRdb's copy, which holds only in-frame ones; the method was immunoSEQ multiplex PCR. The repertoire holds 55,000 to 75,000 clones, with more than 65% as singletons. Germline assignment: CDR1 SGHRS and CDR2 YFSETQ. The CDR3 has 14 amino acids. V gave up 4 bases and J gave up 10 bases; unmatched junction bases: 11. The rearrangement uses TRBV5-1 and TRBJ1-1; 9 positions match TRBD1. The origin of this receptor is a man older than 75 with COVID-19, enrolled during active disease. Material for sequencing was peripheral blood. CDR3 loop: CASSPSGTGRGAFF. The CDR3 nucleotides are TGCGCCAGCAGCCCGTCCGGGACAGGGAGAGGAGCTTTCTTT.